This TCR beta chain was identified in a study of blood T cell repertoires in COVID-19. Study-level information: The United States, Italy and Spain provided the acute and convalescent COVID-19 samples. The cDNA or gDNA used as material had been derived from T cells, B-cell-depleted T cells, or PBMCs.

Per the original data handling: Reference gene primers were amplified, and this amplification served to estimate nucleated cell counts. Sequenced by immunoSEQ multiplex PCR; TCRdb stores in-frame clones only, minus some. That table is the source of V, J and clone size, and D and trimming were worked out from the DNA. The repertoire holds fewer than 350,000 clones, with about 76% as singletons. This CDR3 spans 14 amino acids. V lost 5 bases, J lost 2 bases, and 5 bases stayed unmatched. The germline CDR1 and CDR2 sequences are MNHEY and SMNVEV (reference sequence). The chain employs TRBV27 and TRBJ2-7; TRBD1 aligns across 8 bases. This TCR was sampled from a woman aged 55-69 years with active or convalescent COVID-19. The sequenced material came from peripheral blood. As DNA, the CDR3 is TGTGCCAGCAGTCCCGGGACAGGCCCCTACGAGCAGTACTTC. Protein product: CASSPGTGPYEQYF.